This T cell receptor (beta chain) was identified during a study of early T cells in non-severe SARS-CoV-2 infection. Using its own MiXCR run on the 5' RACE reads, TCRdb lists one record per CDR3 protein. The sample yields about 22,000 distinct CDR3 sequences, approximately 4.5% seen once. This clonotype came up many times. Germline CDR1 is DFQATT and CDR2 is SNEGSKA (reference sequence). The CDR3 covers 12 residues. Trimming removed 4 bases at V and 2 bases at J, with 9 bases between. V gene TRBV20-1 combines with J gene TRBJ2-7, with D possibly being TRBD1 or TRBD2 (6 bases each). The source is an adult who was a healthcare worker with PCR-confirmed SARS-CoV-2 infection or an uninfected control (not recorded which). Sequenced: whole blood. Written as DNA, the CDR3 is TGCAGTGCTAACGGGGGCCCCTACGAGCAGTACTTC. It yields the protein CSANGGPYEQYF.